Included here is one T cell receptor beta chain sequence, with context. V lost 2 bases and J lost 3; bases outside the gene matches: 12. CDR1 and CDR2 from the germline V gene are MNHEY and SMNVEV (reference sequence). The CDR3 has 17 amino acids. The data stem from a study of control samples from healthy donors and cancer patients. Sequencing was performed with immunoSEQ multiplex PCR; in TCRdb, only in-frame clones are kept and a portion is missing. The repertoire includes 150,000 to 200,000 clones, approximately 90% of them detected once, and 0.68% sits in the top ten. The clonotype was recovered from a woman aged 25-40 years in good health. Source material: blood. The chain employs TRBV27 and TRBJ1-1; 7 nucleotides match TRBD1. In DNA, the CDR3 is TGTGCCAGCAGTTTACTCGCCGGACAGGATATTTACACTGAAGCTTTCTTT. Its translation is CASSLLAGQDIYTEAFF.